This TCR beta chain originates from a study of Graves' ophthalmopathy and Graves' hyperthyroidism listed by TCRdb under 2018. For context, the study as a whole: Peripheral blood samples were taken at the time of initial diagnosis, before any treatment was given. The study used TCR beta repertoire signatures to distinguish Graves' ophthalmopathy from Graves' hyperthyroidism and to predict progression to ophthalmopathy. In total, around 130 blood samples were TCR-sequenced: around 42 ophthalmopathy, over 70 hyperthyroidism and approximately 17 hyperthyroidism-to-ophthalmopathy patients. To explore V-J signatures that distinguish ophthalmopathy from hyperthyroidism, a discovery set of around 100 patients was enrolled, made up of 40 to 45 with ophthalmopathy and around 60 with stable hyperthyroidism. An independent validation cohort comprised some 19 hyperthyroidism patients and around 16 patients who later progressed from hyperthyroidism to ophthalmopathy. In roughly six hyperthyroidism patients, the T-cell repertoire of thyroid tissue was compared with the T-cell repertoire of blood. After sampling, hyperthyroidism patients received methimazole starting at 30 mg daily, and ophthalmopathy patients received high-dose intravenous methylprednisolone. For training and testing, the 100 or so patients in the discovery cohort were randomly divided in a 7:3 ratio.

A patient counted as having stable hyperthyroidism if there was no progression to ophthalmopathy within 18 months of follow-up. Patients with hyperthyroidism were aged 18 to 65 years, had been newly diagnosed, and had a disease duration of less than 2 months. Patients with other autoimmune diseases, uncontrolled infections, pregnancy or lactation were excluded. Diagnosis was based on clinical symptoms, serum thyroxine, TRAb, thyroid ultrasound and orbital computed tomography. Using Ficoll-Paque density gradient centrifugation, PBMCs were isolated from about 9.4 ml of fresh peripheral blood. Total RNA was extracted with Trizol reagent and quality-checked on an Agilent 2100 Bioanalyzer. Regarding this clonotype: The specificity of this receptor is unknown. No per-base quality is available; no much larger clone lies one base away.

Study-wide findings and limitations: Most expanded thyroid clonotypes with frequency above 0.001 were also detected in blood, suggesting blood repertoires may reflect the thyroid immune response. Ophthalmopathy was separated from stable hyperthyroidism by the 13-signature model with about 88% sensitivity and 81% to 84% specificity in cross-validation and with 80%/75% in the test set. No statistical method was used to predetermine the sample size, and group allocation was not hidden from the investigators. In validation, the model predicted ophthalmopathy progression with about 64% sensitivity and around 72% specificity; roughly 12 predicted patients were CT-confirmed with GO in a median of around 6.5 months.

For repertoire sequencing, TCR beta CDR3 regions were amplified from RNA transcripts. HTBI primers and the Qiagen OneStep RT-PCR kit were used in a first-round RT-PCR, which was followed by a second-round multiplex PCR, size selection and purification. Sequencing of the libraries was carried out on an Illumina HiSeq2000 in paired-end mode with 100 bp reads. The original methods were these. SOAPnuke was used to process the reads, removing any read that contained adapters or uncalled bases, had a mean Phred below 15, or lacked an exact match to the constant primer or identifier. COPE v1.2.5 was used to merge high-quality paired reads. Each unique nucleotide sequence was defined as a clonotype, and clonotypes were aligned to IMGT TRB V, D and J references with MiTCR v1.1. Only V-J combinations with frequency above 0.0001 were analysed, covering approximately 99% of repertoires. For each V-J combination, a TCR clonal expansion and chaos score was defined as F50 clonal expansion divided by the chaos observed in the TCRdist matrix. Features were reduced by Welch's t-statistics and random forest to approximately 13 V-J combinations, which fed a naive Bayes classifier. The Morisita-Horn index was used to measure how similar the thyroid and blood repertoires were. TCRdb cleaned the public reads at Q25 with fastp, built clones with MiXCR and kept in-frame beta chains. Each record represents a unique CDR3 protein, reported with the most common genes and DNA among its rows. TCRdb's processing, not the authors', yielded these V and J calls. The table for this sample lists roughly 610,000 distinct CDR3 sequences; 22% of them were counted only once. More than 5.5% of the sample is held by the ten biggest clonotypes.

Including the terminal cysteine and phenylalanine, the CDR3 comprises 14 residues. This entry keeps only the CDR3 DNA: 42 bases, framed from base 1. Trimming takes 0 bases off V and 7 bases off J; junction bases not matched to a gene: 6. In the germline V gene, CDR1 corresponds to SGDLS and CDR2 to YYNGEE. This receptor was obtained from a woman younger than 35 with stable Graves' hyperthyroidism. Some clones in this sample may be carry-over from other donors' samples. Donor details come from another sample of the same person, matched by shared clones. The rearrangement combines TRBV9 with TRBJ1-1; the central 7 bases match TRBD1. Sequencing was done on a sample of peripheral blood. The sequence in DNA is TGTGCCAGCAGCGTAGATGCAGGGGGTGATGAAGCTTTCTTT. This is translated as CASSVDAGGDEAFF.